The next 29 T cell receptor beta chains were all read from a single sample in a study of identical twins. MiXCR, run by TCRdb on the 5' RACE reads, gives a single entry per CDR3 protein. The sample has 550,000 to 700,000 distinct CDR3 sequences, approximately 22% seen once. This sample was shared with a second study, whose subject was T cells expressing NK-cell markers.

Material: PBMCs. These receptors were obtained from a woman younger than 30 in good health.

This clonotype was seen a few times. The CDR3: CASSYERSYEQYF. The CDR3 coding sequence is TGTGCCAGCAGTTACGAGAGATCCTACGAGCAGTACTTC. The rearrangement uses TRBV6-2 or TRBV6-3 and TRBJ2-7; D is unclear. Looked up from germline, CDR1 is MNHEY and CDR2 is SVGEGT. V lost 2 bases to trimming and J lost 1 base, with 6 bases between them. The CDR3 runs to 13 residues.

The chain is built from TRBV2 and TRBJ1-1, with D possibly being TRBD1 (5 bases). The germline gives CDR1 SNHLY, CDR2 FYNNEI. Trimming shortened V by 6 bases and J by 1 base, and 9 bases separated the two germline ends. The CDR3 consists of 13 residues. CDR3 sequence (DNA): TGTGCCAGCAGCGCGGACAAGAACACTGAAGCTTTCTTT. Translated: CASSADKNTEAFF.

The chain couples TRBV20-1 to TRBJ2-3; D call uncertain. This CDR3 contains 12 residues. The germline gives CDR1 DFQATT, CDR2 SNEGSKA (reference sequence). V lost 4 bases to trimming and J lost 6 bases, with 11 bases between them. CDR3 nucleotide sequence: TGCAGTGCTAAAAACTCTGGGGATACGCAGTATTTT. Its translation: CSAKNSGDTQYF.

This clonotype was seen repeatedly, ten times or more. V and J are TRBV2 and TRBJ2-1; no definite D call. Trimming took 2 bases from V and 8 from J, leaving 22 bases between them. Per the germline V gene, CDR1 is SNHLY and CDR2 is FYNNEI. The CDR3 runs to 17 residues. CDR3 residues: CASSEQDVGTSVHEQFF. For the CDR3, the DNA is TGTGCCAGCAGTGAACAGGACGTAGGAACCTCTGTCCATGAGCAGTTCTTC.

This clonotype has just a few counts. The chain is built from TRBV12-3 or TRBV12-4 and TRBJ2-2; D unresolved. This CDR3 is built from 14 residues. The ends were cut back, 7 bases at V and 6 bases at J, with 15 bases in the middle. This chain's CDR3 is CASTPGDWSGELFF. CDR3 DNA sequence: TGTGCCAGCACCCCAGGAGACTGGTCCGGGGAGCTGTTTTTT.

The chain combines TRBV3-1 with TRBJ2-7; 8 bases agree with TRBD1. V trimming: 1 base; J trimming: 3 bases; junction bases outside the gene matches: 2. This CDR3 is built from 14 residues. Germline CDR1 LGHDT, CDR2 YNNKEL (reference sequence). The CDR3, as DNA: TGTGCCAGCAGCCAAGGAACAGGGGGCTACGAGCAGTACTTC. This sequence encodes CASSQGTGGYEQYF.

There are a few counts of this clonotype. The chain employs TRBV20-1 and TRBJ2-1; D perhaps matches TRBD1 (6 bases). Trimming left V 7 bases short and J 5 bases short, with 12 bases between. The CDR3 covers 12 residues. The V gene's germline CDR1 is DFQATT and CDR2 SNEGSKA (reference sequence). CDR3: CSVPGTNNEQFF. In DNA, the CDR3 is TGCAGTGTCCCGGGGACAAACAATGAGCAGTTCTTC.

This clonotype occurred a few times. V usage is TRBV3-1 and J usage is TRBJ2-7; D is ambiguous. From germline, CDR1 is LGHDT and CDR2 YNNKEL (reference sequence). V lost 4 bases, J lost 5 bases, and 6 bases lay in between. The CDR3 has 11 residues. For the CDR3, the DNA is TGTGCCAGCAGCCGCTACAACGAGCAGTACTTC. It yields the protein CASSRYNEQYF.

The chain uses TRBV27 and TRBJ1-1; D remains unclear. The germline CDR1 and CDR2 sequences are MNHEY and SMNVEV (reference sequence). V dropped 1 base and J dropped 4 bases, with 10 bases sitting between them. This CDR3 has 14 residues. The CDR3 nucleotides are TGTGCCAGCAGTTTATACAGAAGATTCACTGAAGCTTTCTTT. Its protein is CASSLYRRFTEAFF.

This clonotype was observed a few times. The chain employs TRBV10-1 and TRBJ2-3; TRBD2 matches 9 bases. The CDR3 has 15 amino acids. Germline V lookup: CDR1 WNHNN, CDR2 SYGVQD (reference sequence). With 0 bases clipped from V and 6 bases from J, the junction kept 4 bases outside the gene matches. Written as DNA, the CDR3 is TGCGCCAGCAGTGAGTCGGCTAGCGGGGCTGATACGCAGTATTTT. Amino acid sequence: CASSESASGADTQYF.

This clonotype was seen ten or more times. The chain has TRBV5-1 and TRBJ1-2; maybe TRBD1 (5 bases). Per germline, CDR1 SGHRS and CDR2 YFSETQ. The CDR3 covers 15 residues. V gave up 2 bases and J gave up 2 bases, with 13 bases separating them. The CDR3 is CASSLKGVGNYGYTF. In DNA form, the CDR3 reads TGCGCCAGCAGCTTAAAAGGGGTCGGAAACTATGGCTACACCTTC.

The chain joins TRBV20-1 to TRBJ2-1; 8 nucleotides align to TRBD2. CDR3 length: 15 amino acids. After removal of 0 bases from V and 7 bases from J, the junction contained 8 bases not matched to a gene. Per germline, CDR1 DFQATT and CDR2 SNEGSKA (reference sequence). The CDR3 DNA is TGCAGTGCTAGAGACCCAGCGGGAGTAGAAAATGAGCAGTTCTTC. Translation gives CSARDPAGVENEQFF.

This clonotype was seen more than once but under ten times. V usage is TRBV27 and J usage is TRBJ1-2, with 11 bases aligning to TRBD1. The CDR3 is 13 residues long. Unmatched junction bases numbered 3, after V lost 6 bases and J lost 6 bases. The germline gives CDR1 MNHEY, CDR2 SMNVEV (reference sequence). CDR3 coding DNA: TGTGCCAGCAGGTCGGGACAGGGGGATGGCTACACCTTC. Protein product: CASRSGQGDGYTF.

V usage is TRBV6-5 and J usage is TRBJ1-3; a possible D gene is TRBD1 (5 bases). V was shortened by 2 bases and J by 3 bases, with 5 bases between the two germline ends. CDR1 and CDR2 (germline): MNHEY, SVGAGI. The CDR3 has 13 residues. CDR3 sequence reads: CASSYGGGNTIYF. Here the CDR3 DNA reads TGTGCCAGCAGTTACGGGGGTGGAAACACCATATATTTT.

CDR3 sequence reads: CASSPRDSGYEQYF. For the CDR3, the DNA is TGTGCCAGCAGCCCTAGGGACTCGGGCTACGAGCAGTACTTC. J is TRBJ2-7 and V is TRBV7-6, with D possibly TRBD2 on 6 matching bases. From germline, CDR1 is SGHVS and CDR2 FNYEAQ. V was clipped by 5 bases and J by 3 bases, with 14 bases between them. There are 14 residues in the CDR3.

This clonotype is labeled medium-sized. This rearrangement joins TRBV20-1 to TRBJ2-5; 9 nucleotides agree with TRBD1. Trimming took 2 bases from V and 5 from J; bases not matched to a gene: 6. CDR1 is DFQATT and CDR2 is SNEGSKA in the germline V gene (reference sequence). The CDR3 runs to 14 residues. CDR3 in DNA: TGCAGTGCTAGACGACAGGGGGGGATGGAGACCCAGTACTTC. Translation: CSARRQGGMETQYF.

The genes are TRBV7-6 and TRBJ1-2; D is unclear. CDR1 is SGHVS, CDR2 FNYEAQ, per germline. Trimming removed 2 bases at V and 6 bases at J, with 22 bases between. The CDR3 sequence is 17 residues long. CDR3 in DNA: TGTGCCAGCAGCTTATTGCCGGCTAGCGGGTCTGGGGATGGCTACACCTTC. This codes for CASSLLPASGSGDGYTF. The entire variable domain, with the rest obtained from reference TRBV7-6 and TRBJ1-2, is as follows: GAGVSQSPRYKVTKRGQDVALRCDPISGHVSLYWYRQALGQGPEFLTYFNYEAQQDKSGLPNDRFSAERPEGSISTLTIQRTEQRDSAMYRCASSLLPASGSGDGYTFGSGTRLTVV.

The V gene is TRBV29-1, the J gene TRBJ2-5; D not resolved. The germline CDR1 and CDR2 sequences are SQVTM and ANQGSEA. The germline V and J ends were trimmed by 4 bases and 4 bases, with 10 bases remaining between them. The CDR3 sequence is 12 residues long. CDR3 DNA sequence: TGCAGCGTTGGGATGGATTCAGAGACCCAGTACTTC. This translates into CSVGMDSETQYF.

J is TRBJ2-2 and V is TRBV12-3 or TRBV12-4; 7 nucleotides align to TRBD2. The CDR3 sequence is 12 residues long. Unmatched junction bases numbered 5, after V lost 11 bases and J lost 5 bases. CDR3 nucleotide sequence: TGTGCCGCGGGGAGGGAAACCGGGGAGCTGTTTTTT. This encodes CAAGRETGELFF.

V is TRBV5-1 and J is TRBJ2-3; a possible D gene is TRBD2 (6 bases). The CDR3 contains 15 residues. The V gene lost 4 bases and the J gene lost 2 bases, with 14 bases spanning the gap. CDR1 is SGHRS, CDR2 YFSETQ, per germline. The CDR3 region is CASSGATRLTDTQYF. The CDR3 DNA is TGCGCCAGCAGCGGGGCGACTAGGCTCACAGATACGCAGTATTTT.

This clonotype was seen at least ten times. The chain carries TRBV10-3 and TRBJ2-2; D might be TRBD1 or TRBD2, each matching 5 bases. V gave up 10 bases and J gave up 2 bases, with 11 bases separating them. This CDR3 region has 13 residues. Germline CDR1 reads ENHRY; CDR2 reads SYGVKD. CDR3 in DNA: TGTGCCACTGGGACCGCCAACACCGGGGAGCTGTTTTTT. Amino acid sequence: CATGTANTGELFF.

This chain links TRBV9 with TRBJ2-1; D not resolved. This CDR3 spans 13 amino acids. Germline V gives CDR1 SGDLS, CDR2 YYNGEE. V gave up 0 bases and J gave up 9 bases, with 10 bases separating them. The CDR3 protein is CASSVGPTIEQFF. As DNA, the CDR3 is TGTGCCAGCAGCGTAGGGCCGACAATTGAGCAGTTCTTC.

This clonotype has ten or more counts. The V and J genes are TRBV20-1 and TRBJ2-2; no clear D gene. This CDR3 is built from 14 residues. V was shortened by 3 bases and J by 0 bases, with 8 bases between the two germline ends. CDR1 DFQATT and CDR2 SNEGSKA come from the germline V gene (reference sequence). DNA of the CDR3: TGCAGTGCTAGTCAAAGTGCGAACACCGGGGAGCTGTTTTTT. Protein product: CSASQSANTGELFF.

This clonotype was detected ten times or more. This chain links TRBV12-3 or TRBV12-4 with TRBJ2-7, with D hard to call. Trimming took 3 bases from V and 4 from J, leaving 10 bases between them. This CDR3 is built from 13 residues. The CDR3 is CASSLKQAYEQYF. The DNA of the CDR3 is TGTGCCAGCAGTTTGAAACAAGCGTACGAGCAGTACTTC.

This clonotype was detected only a few times. The chain has TRBV10-1 and TRBJ1-3, with D hard to call. Germline V CDR1 and CDR2: WNHNN, SYGVQD (reference sequence). CDR3 length: 14 residues. V was shortened by 4 bases and J by 3 bases, with 10 bases between the two germline ends. The CDR3 DNA reads as TGCGCCAGCAGTGGGGGAGCCCATGGAAACACCATATATTTT. Its protein product is CASSGGAHGNTIYF.

This clonotype was recorded a few times. The CDR3 sequence: CASSYGGLSSEQFF. As DNA, the CDR3 is TGTGCCAGCAGTTACGGGGGACTATCCAGTGAGCAGTTCTTC. The gene calls are TRBV6-5 and TRBJ2-1; 7 bases align to TRBD2. There are 14 residues in the CDR3. Per germline, CDR1 MNHEY and CDR2 SVGAGI. V shed 2 bases and J 9 bases; nucleotides not matched to a gene: 7.

The chain has TRBV20-1 and TRBJ2-1, with D unclear. Per the germline V gene, CDR1 is DFQATT and CDR2 is SNEGSKA (reference sequence). This CDR3 is 14 amino acids long. V lost 2 bases and J 2 bases, leaving 10 bases between the germline ends. In nucleotides, the CDR3 is TGCAGTGCTAGACCGCCCCCAGCCTACAATGAGCAGTTCTTC. Protein product: CSARPPPAYNEQFF.

The chain joins TRBV15 to TRBJ2-7; D possibly uses TRBD1 or TRBD2 (5 bases each). The V gene lost 3 bases and the J gene lost 2 bases, with 17 bases spanning the gap. CDR1 is LNHNV, CDR2 YYDKDF, per germline (reference sequence). This CDR3 contains 16 residues. The CDR3 bases are TGTGCCACCAGCAGCGGCGGGCTAGGGACCGCCTACGAGCAGTACTTC. It is translated as CATSSGGLGTAYEQYF.

CDR3 DNA: TGTGCCAGCAGCTTAGAAGGTGGATCGGTTTCCTACAATGAGCAGTTCTTC. This translates into CASSLEGGSVSYNEQFF. The chain joins TRBV7-8 to TRBJ2-1; D is undetermined. From germline, CDR1 is SGHVS and CDR2 FQNEAQ. This CDR3 region has 17 residues. V was clipped by 1 base and J by 1 base, with 14 bases between them.